The 5 T cell receptor beta chains in this list originate from one sample, sequenced in a study of a mutant IDH1 vaccine in newly diagnosed glioma. As to time point: week 35, safety follow-up. Topical imiquimod was applied with each vaccine dose, which held 300 ug of mutant IDH1 20-mer peptide. Assay: immunoSEQ multiplex PCR; the TCRdb copy retains only in-frame clones and omits some. Seen here are roughly 50,000 clones, around four fifths observed once, and the top ten hold 4.1%. These receptors have no known antigen. Source: PBMCs, taken from a glioma patient whose treatment included an IDH1 peptide vaccine. The receptors come from a woman aged 18 to 35 with glioma.

This clone was found once. This rearrangement joins TRBV5-1 to TRBJ1-6; possible D gene TRBD1, 5 bases. The CDR3 consists of 15 residues. V was trimmed by 0 bases and J by 9 bases, leaving 13 bases between them. Germline-derived CDR1 and CDR2 are SGHRS and YFSETQ. This chain's CDR3 is CASSLEAGMGSPLHF. The DNA of the CDR3 is TGCGCCAGCAGCTTGGAGGCAGGGATGGGTTCACCCCTCCACTTT.

The chain recombines TRBV6-1 with TRBJ1-1; 11 bases are shared with TRBD1. Germline lookup yields CDR1 MNHNS and CDR2 SASEGT. The CDR3 totals 14 residues. After removal of 6 bases from V and 4 bases from J, the junction contained 4 bases not matched to a gene. As DNA, the CDR3 is TGTGCCAGCAGATCCGGGACAGGGGGCACTGAAGCTTTCTTT. The encoded protein is CASRSGTGGTEAFF.

The V gene is TRBV7-9, the J gene TRBJ1-2; tentatively, D is TRBD1 (5 bases). The CDR3 consists of 15 residues. Trimming shortened V by 3 bases and J by 0 bases, and 11 bases separated the two germline ends. Germline CDR1 is SEHNR and CDR2 is FQNEAQ (reference sequence). CDR3 bases: TGTGCCAGCAGCTTTCCGGGGGGAGCTAACTATGGCTACACCTTC. It translates to CASSFPGGANYGYTF.

This clone showed up just once. The chain is built from TRBV27 and TRBJ1-5; tentative D call: TRBD1 (6 bases). There are 14 residues in the CDR3. V lost 6 bases to trimming and J lost 1 base, with 10 bases between them. Germline loops: CDR1 MNHEY, CDR2 SMNVEV (reference sequence). The CDR3 is CASSPTGSNQPQHF. The DNA of the CDR3 is TGTGCCAGCAGCCCCACAGGGAGCAATCAGCCCCAGCATTTT.

This clone was found once. The chain carries TRBV27 and TRBJ2-1; weak D call: TRBD2 (6 bases). The CDR3 length is 12 residues. Trimming removed 1 base at V and 14 bases at J, with 12 bases between. Germline V gives CDR1 MNHEY, CDR2 SMNVEV (reference sequence). CDR3 amino acids: CASSLFGGSKFF. In DNA form, the CDR3 reads TGTGCCAGCAGTTTATTTGGGGGGAGTAAGTTCTTC.